The clone carrying this TCR beta chain was counted many times. What it recognizes is unknown. The entry originates in a study of early T cells in non-severe SARS-CoV-2 infection. Overall study: Sequenced material consisted of bulk RNA (from unsorted whole blood), and chains were unpaired.

Regarding the study as a whole: Clonotype matching in VDJdb favored anti-spike CD8 responses and did not capture private and CD4 specificities.

The TCR library protocol was used to attach unique molecular identifiers. These identifiers were attached to individual cDNA molecules. TCRdb called the 5' RACE reads again in MiXCR, with one record for every CDR3 protein. Here the sample spans 26,000 or so distinct CDR3 sequences, 4.5% to 5.5% being singletons. The CDR3 spans 15 residues. The V call is TRBV12-2, the J call TRBJ1-5; the table assigns TRBD1, which was not confirmed against the DNA. TRBV12-2 is a known pseudogene. The sample consisted of whole blood. This TCR came from an adult who was a healthcare worker with PCR-confirmed SARS-CoV-2 infection or an uninfected control (not recorded which). The chain's CDR3 is CASRIKGGIPQPQHF. Here the CDR3 DNA reads TGTGCAAGTCGGATCAAAGGGGGCATCCCTCAGCCCCAGCATTTT.